These T cell receptor beta chains were read from a single sample in a study of T cells in Graves' hyperthyroidism and ophthalmopathy. TCRdb passed the multiplex PCR reads through MiXCR, listing each CDR3 protein once. The sample contains about 130,000 distinct CDR3 sequences, approximately 20% of which appear only once. Sample: blood. The receptor source for this set is a woman aged 45-60 years with Graves' hyperthyroidism that later progressed to Graves' ophthalmopathy. Each CDR3 is given with its conserved first and last residue. The order of the fields is V gene, J gene, CDR3 protein.

>TRBV6-1|TRBJ2-7
CASSEALPEQGAGYEQYF
>TRBV18|TRBJ2-1
CANSLRYSGSGYNEQFF
>TRBV4-1|TRBJ2-1
CASSQHSGVYNEQFF
>TRBV28|TRBJ1-1
CASSSRTQNTEAFF
>TRBV30|TRBJ2-7
CAWTDWGRGLYEQYF
>TRBV10-3|TRBJ2-7
CAISGGTGQYF
>TRBV5-1|TRBJ2-5
CASSLQQGETQYF
>TRBV11-2|TRBJ2-2
CASSLGTGNTGELFF
>TRBV7-9|TRBJ2-7
CASSLPLWGHGTSQLSYEQYF
>TRBV5-1|TRBJ2-7
CASSWDKAYEQYF
>TRBV7-9|TRBJ1-1
CASSLELGTEAFF
>TRBV28|TRBJ2-7
CASSHPPSGAFLSYEQYF
>TRBV4-1|TRBJ2-7
CASSQPLGYGEQYF
>TRBV5-5|TRBJ2-7
CASSLYRGRHEQYF
>TRBV6-1|TRBJ2-1
CASQGLAGGHNEQFF
>TRBV5-1|TRBJ2-3
CASRLDRGGTDTQYF
>TRBV7-9|TRBJ2-1
CASSLGTSIDEQFF
>TRBV20-1|TRBJ2-1
CSARTGRNEQFF
>TRBV6-1|TRBJ2-7
CASSSPRGANEQYF
>TRBV20-1|TRBJ1-1
CSARDSRAFF
>TRBV5-1|TRBJ2-7
CASSPRDRSNEQYF
>TRBV27|TRBJ2-7
CASRPQILKSYEQYF
>TRBV11-2|TRBJ2-7
CASSLPNGLAGGRSYEQYF
>TRBV20-1|TRBJ1-1
CSARDPLDWGHTEAFF
>TRBV20-1|TRBJ2-3
CSARPFVQGGDTQYF
>TRBV19|TRBJ1-1
CASSPGTAYDTEAFF
>TRBV27|TRBJ2-3
CASSFLRLGGNTDTQYF
>TRBV2|TRBJ2-1
CASSEDGSSYNEQFF
>TRBV20-1|TRBJ1-5
CSARDTGTGGQPQHF
>TRBV7-6|TRBJ1-2
CASSSTGNLLYGYTF
>TRBV7-6|TRBJ2-2
CASSLTSGSHGELFF
>TRBV28|TRBJ1-2
CASSPPGRGYTF
>TRBV5-5|TRBJ2-1
CASSPRVATSGSYNEQFF
>TRBV20-1|TRBJ1-5
CSASQDRGSNQPQHF
>TRBV28|TRBJ2-7
CASRSPGSSYEQYF
>TRBV11-2|TRBJ1-4
CASSAGLINEKLFF
>TRBV2|TRBJ1-4
CASSGGTGGEKLFF
>TRBV28|TRBJ2-7
CASQGQITYEQYF
>TRBV5-6|TRBJ2-2
CASSLQGMNTGGLFF
>TRBV28|TRBJ2-7
CASSLTPSYEQYF